The source of this TCR beta chain is a study of shared clonotypes between healthy human individuals. Study results and caveats: Clonotypes shared by all four sorted-subset donors had higher generation probabilities than non-shared clonotypes.

Produced via immunoSEQ multiplex PCR; TCRdb's table is partial and in-frame only. Of hundreds of thousands of clones in the sample, about 80% were seen once. CDR1 is SNHLY, CDR2 FYNNEI, per germline. The CDR3 has 14 amino acids. V lost 4 bases to trimming and J lost 3 bases, with 9 bases between them. In the case of this clone: Its cognate antigen is unknown.

The sample taken for sequencing was memory CD4+ T cells sorted from blood. The subset is: CD45RA-negative fraction. The sequence derives from a woman aged 25 to 45 in good health. The genes are TRBV2 and TRBJ2-2; unclear D gene. This CDR3 reads CASSVGLDTGELFF. The CDR3 DNA is TGTGCCAGCAGTGTGGGGTTGGACACCGGGGAGCTGTTTTTT. The whole variable domain, remainder taken from reference TRBV2 and TRBJ2-2, is EPEVTQTPSHQVTQMGQEVILRCVPISNHLYFYWYRQILGQKVEFLVSFYNNEISEKSEIFDDQFSVERPDGSNFTLKIRSTKLEDSAMYFCASSVGLDTGELFFGEGSRLTVL.